Following are 20 T cell receptor beta chains from one sample sequenced in a study of T cell repertoires in cytomegalovirus infection. No antigen has been identified for these receptors. TCRdb re-derived calls from the reads in MiXCR, one entry per CDR3 protein. The table lists approximately 910,000 distinct CDR3 sequences, less than 40% of them singletons, with around 15% in the top ten. The specimen was cultured CD8+ T cells from PBMCs, collected from culture after CMV antigen stimulation. The receptors derive from a human donor in good health (CMV status not recorded). Some clones in this sample may be carry-over from other donors' samples.

This clonotype has only a few counts. The chain links TRBV27 to TRBJ1-5; 12 bases line up with TRBD1. CDR3 length equals 15 residues. Germline CDR1 and CDR2: MNHEY and SMNVEV (reference sequence). Losses at the gene ends were 5 bases for V and 6 bases for J; bases not matched to a gene: 5. The CDR3 is CASSVGQGAGQPQHF. CDR3 DNA: TGTGCCAGCAGTGTGGGACAGGGGGCGGGTCAGCCCCAGCATTTT.

The chain recombines TRBV7-6 with TRBJ1-1; TRBD1 is a possible D gene (6 bases). Germline V lookup: CDR1 SGHVS, CDR2 FNYEAQ. The CDR3 has 16 amino acids. The V end was cut by 2 bases, the J end by 6 bases, with 19 bases between. CDR3 loop: CASSLRGAGEWSEAFF. The CDR3 region has the DNA TGTGCCAGCAGCTTAAGGGGGGCGGGGGAATGGTCTGAAGCTTTCTTT.

This chain links TRBV27 with TRBJ2-3; no reliable D call. The CDR3 totals 12 residues. Per germline, CDR1 MNHEY and CDR2 SMNVEV (reference sequence). With 4 bases removed from V and 4 bases from J, the gap between germline ends came to 6 bases. CDR3 sequence reads: CASSSDPDTQYF. CDR3 in DNA: TGTGCCAGCAGTTCGGACCCAGATACGCAGTATTTT.

This clonotype was seen many times. The chain employs TRBV7-2 and TRBJ2-5; D ambiguous. CDR1 and CDR2 (germline): SGHTA, FQGNSA. V shed 1 base and J shed 3 bases, with 6 bases lying between them. The CDR3 is made up of 13 amino acids. This CDR3 is CASSLEPKETQYF. In nucleotides, the CDR3 is TGTGCCAGCAGCTTAGAGCCTAAAGAGACCCAGTACTTC.

In nucleotides, the CDR3 is TGCGCCAGCAGCCTAACCGGGACAGGGATCGACGAGCAGTACTTC. Translated, it gives CASSLTGTGIDEQYF. The chain combines TRBV4-1 with TRBJ2-7, with 9 bases aligning to TRBD1. Germline values: CDR1 MGHRA, CDR2 YSYEKL. The V gene end was trimmed by 4 bases and the J gene end by 5 bases; junction bases not matched to a gene: 9. The CDR3 sequence is 15 residues long.

This clonotype was counted a few times. The V and J genes are TRBV10-3 and TRBJ2-4; 7 nucleotides match TRBD2. Trimming took 8 bases from V and 0 from J; bases not matched to a gene: 10. The CDR3 contains 16 residues. CDR1 and CDR2 from the germline V gene are ENHRY and SYGVKD. The CDR3 DNA reads TGTGCCATCCACCGGGGGGACCCCTTAGCCAAAAACATTCAGTACTTC. As protein: CAIHRGDPLAKNIQYF.

This clonotype has just a few counts. The chain has TRBV4-1 and TRBJ2-7, with TRBD1 identical over 7 bases. CDR1 is MGHRA and CDR2 is YSYEKL in the germline V gene. The CDR3 contains 15 residues. The junction had 7 bases not matched to a gene; V was cut back by 2 bases and J by 3 bases. DNA of the CDR3: TGCGCCAGCAGCCAATCCCTGGGACAGAGCTACGAGCAGTACTTC. Residues: CASSQSLGQSYEQYF.

This clonotype was seen more than once but under ten times. This chain connects TRBV7-8 to TRBJ2-3, with 7 bases matching TRBD1. Germline CDR1 and CDR2: SGHVS and FQNEAQ. V lost 5 bases and J lost 4; bases outside the gene matches: 9. This CDR3 is 15 amino acids long. CDR3 protein: CASSLRRQGPDTQYF. In DNA form, the CDR3 reads TGTGCCAGCAGCCTACGAAGACAGGGCCCAGATACGCAGTATTTT.

As concerns this clonotype: A much bigger clone sits one base away, suggesting this may be a read error. The rearrangement uses TRBV6-8 and TRBJ2-2, with D possibly TRBD1 on 6 matching bases. The CDR3 totals 15 residues. The germline gives CDR1 MNHGY, CDR2 SAAAGT. CDR3 sequence (DNA): TGTGCCAGCAGTCTGGGACACCTCAACACCAGGGAGCTGTTTTTT. This translates into CASSLGHLNTRELFF.

The chain couples TRBV7-9 to TRBJ1-5, with D maybe TRBD1 (5 bases). Trimming pared 4 bases from V and 4 bases from J, leaving 14 bases between. Germline V CDR1 and CDR2: SEHNR, FQNEAQ (reference sequence). This CDR3 has 15 residues. CDR3 sequence: CASSSSGEVNQPQHF. In DNA form, the CDR3 reads TGTGCCAGCAGCTCCTCGGGGGAGGTTAATCAGCCCCAGCATTTT.

On this clonotype itself: Sequence at one end of the junction differs from germline and may be a read error. The V and J genes are TRBV27 and TRBJ1-2; 10 nucleotides match TRBD1. CDR3 length equals 12 residues. The V gene's germline CDR1 is MNHEY and CDR2 SMNVEV (reference sequence). CDR3 protein: CASSLPTGGLSF. CDR3 sequence (DNA): TGTGCCAGCAGTCTCCCGACAGGGGGCCTCTCCTTC.

This clonotype has a handful of counts. The chain combines TRBV6-5 with TRBJ1-1; 8 bases fit TRBD1. Germline V CDR1 and CDR2: MNHEY, SVGAGI. The CDR3 contains 17 residues. V shed 4 bases and J 5 bases; nucleotides not matched to a gene: 15. This CDR3 reads CASSFVRAAGQETEAFF. In DNA form, the CDR3 reads TGTGCCAGCAGTTTTGTAAGGGCGGCGGGACAGGAAACTGAAGCTTTCTTT.

This clonotype was seen more than once but under ten times. The genes are TRBV14 and TRBJ1-1; tentatively, D is TRBD1 (5 bases). The CDR3 extends over 15 amino acids. CDR1 and CDR2 (germline): SGHDN, FVKESK. Trimming pared 0 bases from V and 1 base from J, leaving 9 bases between. CDR3 sequence reads: CASSQDRQKNTEAFF. The CDR3 coding sequence is TGTGCCAGCAGCCAAGATCGACAGAAGAACACTGAAGCTTTCTTT.

This clonotype is a singleton in its sample. The chain couples TRBV7-9 to TRBJ2-6; possible D gene TRBD1, 5 bases. Per the germline V gene, CDR1 is SEHNR and CDR2 is FQNEAQ (reference sequence). This CDR3 spans 17 amino acids. The germline V and J ends were trimmed by 1 base and 2 bases, with 12 bases remaining between them. DNA for the CDR3: TGTGCCAGCAGCTTAGGACAGCCCGACCCTGGGGCCAACGTCCTGACTTTC. Translation gives CASSLGQPDPGANVLTF.

The gene calls are TRBV4-2 and TRBJ2-1; D uncertain. The CDR3 length is 12 residues. Looked up from germline, CDR1 is LGHNA and CDR2 is YNFKEQ. The ends were cut back, 3 bases at V and 8 bases at J, with 8 bases in the middle. CDR3 loop: CASSHGYYEQFF. The CDR3, as DNA: TGTGCCAGCAGCCATGGGTACTATGAGCAGTTCTTC.

The chain couples TRBV5-1 to TRBJ2-1; 10 bases line up with TRBD2. This CDR3 has 16 residues. Germline V gives CDR1 SGHRS, CDR2 YFSETQ. The J segment lost 2 bases and the V segment lost 0 bases, leaving 2 bases of the junction unmatched. CDR3 sequence reads: CASSLELAGPYNEQFF. The CDR3 DNA reads as TGCGCCAGCAGCTTGGAACTAGCGGGGCCCTACAATGAGCAGTTCTTC. Full variable domain (remainder filled in from reference TRBV5-1 and TRBJ2-1): KAGVTQTPRYLIKTRGQQVTLSCSPISGHRSVSWYQQTPGQGLQFLFEYFSETQRNKGNFPGRFSGRQFSNSRSEMNVSTLELGDSALYLCASSLELAGPYNEQFFGPGTRLTVL.

This clonotype was seen a few times. The chain combines TRBV7-6 with TRBJ2-7, with D possibly being TRBD1 (6 bases). CDR1 and CDR2 from the germline V gene are SGHVS and FNYEAQ. This CDR3 spans 14 amino acids. V was pared by 5 bases and J by 5 bases, with 16 bases between. The CDR3 coding sequence is TGTGCCAGCAGCCCCAGGGGAGAATTCCACGAGCAGTACTTC. This sequence encodes CASSPRGEFHEQYF.

V is TRBV27 and J is TRBJ2-7; the D gene is possibly TRBD2 (6 bases). V was trimmed by 4 bases and J by 5 bases, leaving 18 bases between them. CDR3 length equals 15 residues. Germline CDR1 is MNHEY and CDR2 is SMNVEV (reference sequence). DNA of the CDR3: TGTGCCAGCAGTTCACCGGGACTCCTAAGGAACGAGCAGTACTTC. This gives the protein CASSSPGLLRNEQYF.

J is TRBJ2-2 and V is TRBV5-1; unclear D gene. The CDR3 is 16 residues long. With 3 bases removed from V and 1 base from J, the gap between germline ends came to 13 bases. In germline, CDR1 is SGHRS, CDR2 YFSETQ. CDR3 nucleotide sequence: TGCGCCAGCAGCTCCGGAGCAAGCGTGAACACCGGGGAGCTGTTTTTT. Its protein product is CASSSGASVNTGELFF. Full variable domain (rest looked up from reference TRBV5-1 and TRBJ2-2): KAGVTQTPRYLIKTRGQQVTLSCSPISGHRSVSWYQQTPGQGLQFLFEYFSETQRNKGNFPGRFSGRQFSNSRSEMNVSTLELGDSALYLCASSSGASVNTGELFFGEGSRLTVL.

This clonotype was picked up many times. The V call is TRBV7-8, the J call TRBJ2-3; TRBD2 is a possible D gene (5 bases). The V end lost 2 bases, the J end lost 1 base, and 19 bases lay between the germline ends. The CDR3 covers 18 residues. Looked up from germline, CDR1 is SGHVS and CDR2 is FQNEAQ. CDR3 region: CASSLTGIYNSGTDTQYF. CDR3 DNA sequence: TGTGCCAGCAGCTTAACCGGGATCTACAACTCTGGCACAGATACGCAGTATTTT.